This record covers a single TCR beta chain. The PCR employed 60 Vbeta primers together with 13 Jbeta primers. Sequenced by immunoSEQ multiplex PCR; TCRdb stores in-frame clones only, minus some. The sample includes about 89,000 clones, 75% to 90% of them seen just once. These data originate in a study of cytomegalovirus exposure and HLA in healthy donors. CDR3 length: 13 amino acids. In germline, CDR1 is SNHLY, CDR2 FYNNEI. V was trimmed by 4 bases and J by 9 bases, leaving 10 bases between them. The sequence was collected from a middle-aged man in good health and CMV-seropositive. The V and J genes are TRBV2 and TRBJ1-6, with a possible D match to TRBD1 (6 bases). The sequenced sample consisted of PBMCs. CDR3 nucleotides: TGTGCCAGCAGTGGCCAGGGGTCTTCACCCCTCCACTTT. Protein product: CASSGQGSSPLHF.